This T cell receptor beta chain was sequenced during a study of T cells in Graves' hyperthyroidism and ophthalmopathy. This clonotype was counted ten times or more. Orbital computed tomography and thyroid ultrasound, together with serum TRAb and thyroxine and clinical symptoms, were used for diagnoses. Trimming took 2 bases from V and 1 from J, leaving 11 bases between them. Germline V CDR1 and CDR2: MNHNS, SASEGT. This CDR3 has 15 amino acids. Amplification of TCR beta CDR3 regions was performed using RNA transcripts as template. Primed by the HTBI set, a first-round RT-PCR was run on the TCR CDR3. TCRdb reanalysed the multiplex PCR reads using MiXCR and keeps one entry per CDR3 protein. The sample yields 400,000 to 600,000 distinct CDR3 sequences, 20% to 25% seen once.

The V gene is TRBV6-1, the J gene TRBJ1-2; no definite D call. The clonotype comes from a man between 18 and 35 years old with Graves' hyperthyroidism. Sequenced input: blood. CDR3 DNA: TGTGCCAGCAGTGAAAGGCCGATTATTAACTATGGCTACACCTTC. Amino acids: CASSERPIINYGYTF.